This T cell receptor (beta chain) was retrieved from a study of cytomegalovirus exposure and HLA in healthy donors. A multiplex PCR was run with 60 Vbeta primers and 13 Jbeta primers. This table comes from immunoSEQ multiplex PCR, and its TCRdb copy is limited to in-frame clones, with some not included. Here the sample spans 150,000 to 200,000 clones, about 80% being singletons. Study-wide results and caveats: Researchers counted 180 or so TCR beta chains as cytomegalovirus-associated.

This CDR3 is built from 16 residues. Germline CDR1 reads LGHNA; CDR2 reads YSLEER. V lost 0 bases and J lost 5, with 16 bases in between. With regard to this clone: Its antigen is not identified.

The chain uses TRBV4-3 and TRBJ1-1; D is unresolved. The sample consisted of PBMCs. The sequence derives from a man between 18 and 29 years old in good health and CMV-seronegative. In DNA, the CDR3 is TGCGCCAGCAGCCAAGATCTTCTACGGCGGGGAACTGAAGCTTTCTTT. Translation: CASSQDLLRRGTEAFF.